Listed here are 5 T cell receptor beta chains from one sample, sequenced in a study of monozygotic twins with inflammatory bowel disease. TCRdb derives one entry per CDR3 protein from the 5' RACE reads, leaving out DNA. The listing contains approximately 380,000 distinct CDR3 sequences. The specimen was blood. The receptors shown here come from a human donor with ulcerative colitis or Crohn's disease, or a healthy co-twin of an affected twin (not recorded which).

CDR3 in amino acids: CSVEDKLAPSAYGEQFF. This rearrangement joins TRBV29-1 to TRBJ2-1; TCRdb outputs TRBD1, but without DNA this stays unchecked. Germline V CDR1 and CDR2: SQVTM, ANQGSEA. The CDR3 has 17 residues.

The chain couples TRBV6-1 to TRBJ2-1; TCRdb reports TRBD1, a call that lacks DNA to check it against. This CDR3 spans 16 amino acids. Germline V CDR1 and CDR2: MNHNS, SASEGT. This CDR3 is CASRTDPRTSYNEQFF.

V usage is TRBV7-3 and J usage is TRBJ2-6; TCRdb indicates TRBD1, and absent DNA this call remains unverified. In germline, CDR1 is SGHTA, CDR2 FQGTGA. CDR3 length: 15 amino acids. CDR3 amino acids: CASTIGGTGANVLTF.

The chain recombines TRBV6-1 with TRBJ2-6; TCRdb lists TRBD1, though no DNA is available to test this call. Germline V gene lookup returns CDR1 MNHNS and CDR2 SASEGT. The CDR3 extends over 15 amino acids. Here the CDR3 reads CASSDRGSGANVLTF.

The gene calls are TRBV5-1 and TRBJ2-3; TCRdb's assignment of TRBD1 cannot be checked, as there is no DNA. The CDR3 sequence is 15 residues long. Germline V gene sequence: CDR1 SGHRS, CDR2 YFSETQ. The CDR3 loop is CASSFGTVNPDTQYF.